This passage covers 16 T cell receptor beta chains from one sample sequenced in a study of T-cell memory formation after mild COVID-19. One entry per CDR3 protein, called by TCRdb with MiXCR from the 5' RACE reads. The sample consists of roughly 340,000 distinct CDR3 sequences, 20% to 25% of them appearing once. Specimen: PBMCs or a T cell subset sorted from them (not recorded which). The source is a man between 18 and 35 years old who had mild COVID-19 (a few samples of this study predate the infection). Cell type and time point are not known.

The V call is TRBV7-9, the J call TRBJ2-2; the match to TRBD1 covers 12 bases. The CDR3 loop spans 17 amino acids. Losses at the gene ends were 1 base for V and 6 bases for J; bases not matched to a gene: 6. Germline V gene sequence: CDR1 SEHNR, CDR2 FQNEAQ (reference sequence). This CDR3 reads CASSLEPGQGAPGELFF. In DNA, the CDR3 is TGTGCCAGCAGCTTAGAACCGGGACAGGGGGCCCCCGGGGAGCTGTTTTTT.

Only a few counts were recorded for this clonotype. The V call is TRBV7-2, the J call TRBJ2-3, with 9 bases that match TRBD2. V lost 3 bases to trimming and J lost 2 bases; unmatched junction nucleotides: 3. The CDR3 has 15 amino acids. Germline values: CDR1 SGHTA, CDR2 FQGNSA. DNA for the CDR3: TGTGCCAGCAGCTTCCTAGCGGGGATCACAGATACGCAGTATTTT. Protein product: CASSFLAGITDTQYF.

CDR3 amino acids: CASSLRTSGGATTDTQYF. DNA for the CDR3: TGTGCCAGCAGCTTAAGGACTAGCGGGGGGGCCACCACAGATACGCAGTATTTT. The chain uses TRBV11-2 and TRBJ2-3; 15 positions agree with TRBD2. The J segment lost 2 bases and the V segment lost 2 bases, leaving 5 bases of the junction unmatched. The germline CDR1 and CDR2 sequences are SGHAT and FQNNGV. CDR3 length: 18 residues.

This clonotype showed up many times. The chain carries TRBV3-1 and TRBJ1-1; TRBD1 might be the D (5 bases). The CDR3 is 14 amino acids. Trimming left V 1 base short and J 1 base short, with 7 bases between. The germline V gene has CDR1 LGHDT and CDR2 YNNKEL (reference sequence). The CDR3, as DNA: TGTGCCAGCAGCCAAGGACAGCCGAACACTGAAGCTTTCTTT. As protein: CASSQGQPNTEAFF.

The CDR3 DNA follows: TGCAGCCTTAGGTCACAGAGGGGCACTGAAGCTTTCTTT. Translation gives CSLRSQRGTEAFF. The chain carries TRBV29-1 and TRBJ1-1; D might be TRBD1 (5 bases). The CDR3 consists of 13 residues. The V end lost 8 bases, the J end lost 4 bases, and 17 bases lay between the germline ends. In germline, CDR1 is SQVTM, CDR2 ANQGSEA.

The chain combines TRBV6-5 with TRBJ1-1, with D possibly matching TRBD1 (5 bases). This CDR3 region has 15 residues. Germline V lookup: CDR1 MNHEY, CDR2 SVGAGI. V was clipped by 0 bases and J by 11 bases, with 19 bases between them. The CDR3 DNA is TGTGCCAGCAGTTACTCGAGTAGGGGTAGTCTAGGGGCTTTCTTT. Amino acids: CASSYSSRGSLGAFF.

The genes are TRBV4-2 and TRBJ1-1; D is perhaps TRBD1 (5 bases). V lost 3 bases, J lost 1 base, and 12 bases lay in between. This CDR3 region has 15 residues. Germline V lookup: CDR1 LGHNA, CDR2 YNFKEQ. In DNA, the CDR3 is TGTGCCAGCAGCCACGATCAGCAGGGGAACACTGAAGCTTTCTTT. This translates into CASSHDQQGNTEAFF.

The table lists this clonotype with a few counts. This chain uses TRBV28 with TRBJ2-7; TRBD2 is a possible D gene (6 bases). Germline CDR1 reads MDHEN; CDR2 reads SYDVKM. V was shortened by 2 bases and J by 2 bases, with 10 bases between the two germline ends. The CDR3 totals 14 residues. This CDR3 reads CASSLGGAPYEQYV. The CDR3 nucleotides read TGTGCCAGCAGTTTAGGCGGGGCCCCCTACGAGCAGTACGTC.

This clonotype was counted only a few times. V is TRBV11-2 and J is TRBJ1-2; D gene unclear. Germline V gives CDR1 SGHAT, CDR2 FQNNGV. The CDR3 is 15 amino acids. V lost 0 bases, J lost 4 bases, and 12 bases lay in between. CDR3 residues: CASSLEPGPFYGYTF. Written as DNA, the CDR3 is TGTGCCAGCAGCTTAGAGCCCGGTCCCTTCTATGGCTACACCTTC.

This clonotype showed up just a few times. Here the CDR3 DNA reads TGCGCCAGCAGCGCGGCAGGGGCGGCGAACACCATATATTTT. Residues: CASSAAGAANTIYF. The chain has TRBV4-3 and TRBJ1-3, with D tentatively TRBD1 (6 bases). This CDR3 spans 14 amino acids. Trimming stripped 5 bases from V and 7 bases from J, with 15 bases between. Germline values: CDR1 LGHNA, CDR2 YSLEER.

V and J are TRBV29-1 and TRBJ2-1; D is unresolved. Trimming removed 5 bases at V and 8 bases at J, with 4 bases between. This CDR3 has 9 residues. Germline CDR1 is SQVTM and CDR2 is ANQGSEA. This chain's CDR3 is CSVSDEQFF. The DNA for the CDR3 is TGCAGCGTTTCCGATGAGCAGTTCTTC.

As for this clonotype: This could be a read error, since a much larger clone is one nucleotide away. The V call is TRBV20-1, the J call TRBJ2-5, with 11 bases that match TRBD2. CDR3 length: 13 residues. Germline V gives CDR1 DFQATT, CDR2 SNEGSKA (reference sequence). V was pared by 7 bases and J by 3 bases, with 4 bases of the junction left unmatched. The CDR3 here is CSDSGGVEETQYF. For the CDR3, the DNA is TGCAGTGATAGCGGGGGGGTTGAAGAGACCCAGTACTTC.

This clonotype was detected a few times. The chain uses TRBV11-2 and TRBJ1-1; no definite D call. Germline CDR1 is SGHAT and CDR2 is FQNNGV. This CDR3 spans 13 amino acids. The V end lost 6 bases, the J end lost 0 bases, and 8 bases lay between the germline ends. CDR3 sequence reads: CASRNRLNTEAFF. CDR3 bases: TGTGCCAGCAGGAATCGGCTGAACACTGAAGCTTTCTTT.

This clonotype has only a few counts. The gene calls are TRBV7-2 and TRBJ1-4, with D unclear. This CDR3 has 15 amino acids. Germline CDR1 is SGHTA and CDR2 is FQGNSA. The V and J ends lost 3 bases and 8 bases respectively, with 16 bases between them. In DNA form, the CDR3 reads TGTGCCAGCAGCTTTCTAGGATACCTCGGGGAAAAACTGTTTTTT. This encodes CASSFLGYLGEKLFF.

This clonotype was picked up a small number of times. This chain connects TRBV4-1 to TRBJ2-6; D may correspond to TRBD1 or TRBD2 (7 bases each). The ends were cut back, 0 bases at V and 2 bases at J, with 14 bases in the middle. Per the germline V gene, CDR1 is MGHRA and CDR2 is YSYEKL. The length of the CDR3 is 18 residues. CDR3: CASSQEWEGAPGANVLTF. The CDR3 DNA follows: TGCGCCAGCAGCCAAGAGTGGGAGGGGGCTCCTGGGGCCAACGTCCTGACTTTC.

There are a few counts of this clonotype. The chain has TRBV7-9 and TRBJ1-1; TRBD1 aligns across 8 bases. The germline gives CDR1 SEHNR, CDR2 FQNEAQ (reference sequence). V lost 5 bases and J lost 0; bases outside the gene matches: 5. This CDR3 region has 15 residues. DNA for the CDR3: TGTGCCAGCAGCGCCCGACAGGGGATGAACACTGAAGCTTTCTTT. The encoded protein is CASSARQGMNTEAFF.